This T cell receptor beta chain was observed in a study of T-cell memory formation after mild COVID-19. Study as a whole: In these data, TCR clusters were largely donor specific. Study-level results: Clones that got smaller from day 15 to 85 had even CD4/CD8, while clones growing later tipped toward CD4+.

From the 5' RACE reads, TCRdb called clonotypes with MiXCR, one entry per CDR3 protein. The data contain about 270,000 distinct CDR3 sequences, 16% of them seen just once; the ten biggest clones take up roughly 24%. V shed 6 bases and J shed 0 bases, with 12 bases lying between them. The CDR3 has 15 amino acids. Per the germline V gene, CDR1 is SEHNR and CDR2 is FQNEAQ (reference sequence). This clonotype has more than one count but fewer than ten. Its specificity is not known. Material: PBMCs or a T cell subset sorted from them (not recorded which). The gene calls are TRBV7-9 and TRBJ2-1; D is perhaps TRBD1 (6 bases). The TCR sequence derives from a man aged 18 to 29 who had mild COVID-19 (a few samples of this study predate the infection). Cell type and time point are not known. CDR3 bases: TGTGCCAGCAGATCCAGGGGCGGCTCCTACAATGAGCAGTTCTTC. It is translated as CASRSRGGSYNEQFF.